The clone carrying this T cell receptor beta chain was picked up many times. Its antigen is still unknown. The record originates from a study of post-analysis software for immune sequencing data. Study in general: Relapsing-remitting, secondary progressive and progressive-relapsing forms made up the multiple sclerosis disease courses. Broader study findings: About five TRBV segments were more frequent in patients than controls; TRBV5-6, TRBV5-1 and TRBV20-1 belonged to this group. A significant reduction in normalized Chao1 diversity was observed in multiple sclerosis patients versus controls.

The authors incorporated unique molecular identifiers into the TCR beta cDNA libraries. One entry per CDR3 protein results from TCRdb running MiXCR on the PCR reads. The data contain roughly 540,000 distinct CDR3 sequences, around a third of them singletons. The CDR3 sequence is 13 residues long. J lost 3 bases, V lost 5 bases, and 2 bases had no gene match. The germline V gene encodes CDR1 SGHTA and CDR2 FQGTGA. The clonotype was recovered from a girl aged 2-17 years with multiple sclerosis. J is TRBJ1-2 and V is TRBV7-3; 8 positions match TRBD1. Sequencing was performed on blood. CDR3 in amino acids: CASSEGQDYGYTF. The CDR3 nucleotides read TGTGCCAGCAGCGAGGGACAGGACTATGGCTACACCTTC.